This T cell receptor beta chain originates from a study of shared clonotypes between healthy human individuals. Whole-study findings and limits: Memory subsets generally showed smaller estimated richness than naive subsets did.

This CDR3 is 12 amino acids long. The germline CDR1 and CDR2 sequences are SQVTM and ANQGSEA. Trimming cost V 3 bases and J 7 bases; bases outside gene matches: 1. Several immunoSEQ plates received, in even portions, the genomic DNA of each subset. Original processing methods: ImmunoSEQ sequences covered only the junction and lacked quality scores; filtering therefore differed. Produced via immunoSEQ multiplex PCR; TCRdb's table is partial and in-frame only. That table furnishes V, J and clone size, whereas the DNA furnished D and trimming. Of hundreds of thousands of clones in the sample, roughly 98% were seen once. With regard to this clone: Its antigen remains unknown.

Selected positively for CCR7 and CD45RO-negative, naive CD8 cells excluded terminally differentiated effector memory CD45RA+ cells. The receptor was derived from a man aged 25 to 40 in good health. The sample was naive CD8+ T cells sorted from blood. The chain has TRBV29-1 and TRBJ2-2, with TRBD2 matching 8 bases. As DNA, the CDR3 is TGCAGCGTTGAGGGGACTAGCGGGGAGCTGTTTTTT. Its translation: CSVEGTSGELFF.